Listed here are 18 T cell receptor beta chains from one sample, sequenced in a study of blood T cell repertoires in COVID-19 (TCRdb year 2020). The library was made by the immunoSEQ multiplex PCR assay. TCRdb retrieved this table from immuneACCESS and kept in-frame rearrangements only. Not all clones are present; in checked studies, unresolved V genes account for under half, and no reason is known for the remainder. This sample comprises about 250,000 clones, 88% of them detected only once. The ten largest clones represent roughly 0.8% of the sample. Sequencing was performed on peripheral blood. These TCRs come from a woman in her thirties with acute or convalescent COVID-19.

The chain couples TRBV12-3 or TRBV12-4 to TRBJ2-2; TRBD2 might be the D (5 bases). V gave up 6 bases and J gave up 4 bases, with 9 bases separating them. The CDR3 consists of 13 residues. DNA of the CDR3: TGTGCCAGCAGCCGTACTAGCACCGGGGAGCTGTTTTTT. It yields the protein CASSRTSTGELFF.

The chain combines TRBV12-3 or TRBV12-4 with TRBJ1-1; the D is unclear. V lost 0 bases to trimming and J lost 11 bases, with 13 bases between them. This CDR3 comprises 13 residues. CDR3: CASSLALVDRAFF. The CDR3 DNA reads TGTGCCAGCAGTTTAGCCTTGGTAGATCGGGCTTTCTTT.

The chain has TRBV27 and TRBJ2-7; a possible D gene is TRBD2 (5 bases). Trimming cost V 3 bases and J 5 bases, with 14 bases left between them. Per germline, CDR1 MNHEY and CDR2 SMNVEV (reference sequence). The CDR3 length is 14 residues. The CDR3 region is CASSFQRTHNEQYF. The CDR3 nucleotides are TGTGCCAGCAGTTTCCAACGGACTCACAACGAGCAGTACTTC.

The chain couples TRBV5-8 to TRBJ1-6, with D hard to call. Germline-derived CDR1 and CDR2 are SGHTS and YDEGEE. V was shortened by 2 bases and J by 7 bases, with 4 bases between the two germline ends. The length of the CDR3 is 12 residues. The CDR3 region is CASSLANSPLHF. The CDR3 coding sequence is TGTGCCAGCAGCTTAGCGAATTCACCCCTCCACTTT.

The CDR3 here is CASSPTSQETQYF. The CDR3 DNA follows: TGTGCCAGTAGTCCAACTTCCCAAGAGACCCAGTACTTC. This chain joins TRBV19 and TRBJ2-5, with D unclear. CDR1 is LNHDA and CDR2 is SQIVND in the germline V gene (reference sequence). The CDR3 extends over 13 amino acids. The V and J ends lost 5 bases and 1 base respectively, with 8 bases between them.

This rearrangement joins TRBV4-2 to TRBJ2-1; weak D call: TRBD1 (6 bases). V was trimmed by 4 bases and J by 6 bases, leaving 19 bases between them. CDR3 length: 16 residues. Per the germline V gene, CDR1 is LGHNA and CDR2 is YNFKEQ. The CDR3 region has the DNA TGTGCCAGCAGCCCCGCCGGTGGACAGAGATTCAATGAGCAGTTCTTC. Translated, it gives CASSPAGGQRFNEQFF.

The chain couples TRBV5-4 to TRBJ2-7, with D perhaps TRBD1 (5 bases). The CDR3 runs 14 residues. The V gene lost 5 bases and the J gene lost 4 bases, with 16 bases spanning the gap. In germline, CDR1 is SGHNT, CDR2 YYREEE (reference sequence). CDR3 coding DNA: TGTGCCAGCAGTCCTGTGGGGCGGCGATACGAGCAGTACTTC. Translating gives CASSPVGRRYEQYF.

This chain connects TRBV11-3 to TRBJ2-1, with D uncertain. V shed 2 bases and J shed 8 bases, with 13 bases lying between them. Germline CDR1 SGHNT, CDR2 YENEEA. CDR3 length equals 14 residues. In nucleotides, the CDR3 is TGTGCCAGCAGCTTACTCTCCCCGAGAGATGAGCAGTTCTTC. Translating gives CASSLLSPRDEQFF.

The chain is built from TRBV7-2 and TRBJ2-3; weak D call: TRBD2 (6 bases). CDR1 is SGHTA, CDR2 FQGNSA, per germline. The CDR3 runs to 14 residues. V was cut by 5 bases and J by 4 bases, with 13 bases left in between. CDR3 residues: CASSLNAGPDTQYF. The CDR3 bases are TGTGCCAGCAGCCTTAACGCGGGACCAGATACGCAGTATTTT.

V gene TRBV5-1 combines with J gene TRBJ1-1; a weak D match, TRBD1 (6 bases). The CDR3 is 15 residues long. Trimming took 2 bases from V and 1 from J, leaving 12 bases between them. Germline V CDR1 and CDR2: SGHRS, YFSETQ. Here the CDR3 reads CASSLGTLPNTEAFF. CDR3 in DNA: TGCGCCAGCAGCTTAGGGACACTCCCGAACACTGAAGCTTTCTTT.

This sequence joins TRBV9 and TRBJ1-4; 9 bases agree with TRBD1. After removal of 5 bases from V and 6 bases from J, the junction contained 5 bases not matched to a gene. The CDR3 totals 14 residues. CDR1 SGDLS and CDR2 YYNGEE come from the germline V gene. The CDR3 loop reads CASSLTGGDEKLFF. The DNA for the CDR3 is TGTGCCAGCAGTTTAACAGGGGGCGATGAAAAACTGTTTTTT.

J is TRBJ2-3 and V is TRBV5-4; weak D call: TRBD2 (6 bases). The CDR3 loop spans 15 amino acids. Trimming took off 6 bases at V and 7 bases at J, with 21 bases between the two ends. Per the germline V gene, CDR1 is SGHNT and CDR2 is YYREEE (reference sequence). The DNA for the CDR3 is TGTGCCAGCAACCACGATTTGTCGGGAGACCATACGCAGTATTTT. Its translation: CASNHDLSGDHTQYF.

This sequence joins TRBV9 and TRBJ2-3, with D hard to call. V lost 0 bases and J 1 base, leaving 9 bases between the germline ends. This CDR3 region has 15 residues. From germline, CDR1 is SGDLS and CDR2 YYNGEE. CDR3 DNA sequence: TGTGCCAGCAGCGTAGCTGCTATTCGCACAGATACGCAGTATTTT. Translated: CASSVAAIRTDTQYF.

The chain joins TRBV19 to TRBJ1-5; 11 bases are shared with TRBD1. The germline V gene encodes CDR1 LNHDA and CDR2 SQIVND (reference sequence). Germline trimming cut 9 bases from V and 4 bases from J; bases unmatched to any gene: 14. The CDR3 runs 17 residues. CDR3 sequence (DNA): TGTGCCAGCGAGGGACAGGGGGTCTCATCTTGGAATCAGCCCCAGCATTTT. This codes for CASEGQGVSSWNQPQHF. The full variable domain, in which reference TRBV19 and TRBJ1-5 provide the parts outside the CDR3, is DGGITQSPKYLFRKEGQNVTLSCEQNLNHDAMYWYRQDPGQGLRLIYYSQIVNDFQKGDIAEGYSVSREKKESFPLTVTSAQKNPTAFYLCASEGQGVSSWNQPQHFGDGTRLSIL.

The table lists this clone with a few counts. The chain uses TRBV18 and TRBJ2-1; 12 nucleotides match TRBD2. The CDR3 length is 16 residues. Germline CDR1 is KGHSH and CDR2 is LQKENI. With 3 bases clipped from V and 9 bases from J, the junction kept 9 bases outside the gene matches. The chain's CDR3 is CASSPPTSGRGSEQFF. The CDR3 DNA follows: TGTGCCAGCTCACCCCCGACTAGCGGGAGAGGTAGTGAGCAGTTCTTC.

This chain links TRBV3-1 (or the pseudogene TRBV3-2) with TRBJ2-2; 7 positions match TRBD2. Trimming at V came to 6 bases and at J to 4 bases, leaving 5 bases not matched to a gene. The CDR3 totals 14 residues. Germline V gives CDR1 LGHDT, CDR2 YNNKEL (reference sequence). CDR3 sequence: CASSLSGITGELFF. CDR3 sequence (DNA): TGTGCCAGCAGTCTAAGCGGGATCACCGGGGAGCTGTTTTTT.

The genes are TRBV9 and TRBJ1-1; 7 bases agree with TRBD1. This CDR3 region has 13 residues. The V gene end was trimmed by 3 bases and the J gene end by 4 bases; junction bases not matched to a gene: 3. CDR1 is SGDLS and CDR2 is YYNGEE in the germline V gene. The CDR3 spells CASSGTGVTEAFF. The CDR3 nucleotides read TGTGCCAGCAGCGGAACAGGGGTCACTGAAGCTTTCTTT.

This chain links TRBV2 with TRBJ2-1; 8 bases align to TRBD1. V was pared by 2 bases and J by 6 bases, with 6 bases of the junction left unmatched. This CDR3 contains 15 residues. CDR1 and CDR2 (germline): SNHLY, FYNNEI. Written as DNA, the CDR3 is TGTGCCAGCAGTGAACGGCAGGGGGCGGTCAATGAGCAGTTCTTC. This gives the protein CASSERQGAVNEQFF.